This is a list of T cell receptor beta chains from one sample in a study of blood T cell repertoires in COVID-19. Sequenced by immunoSEQ multiplex PCR; TCRdb stores in-frame clones only, minus some. The sample shows about 280,000 clones, about 85% of them seen only once. Sequences were obtained from PBMCs or T cells enriched from blood (not recorded which). All receptors derive from a woman aged 45-60 years who had recovered from COVID-19. The CDR3 runs from the conserved cysteine through the conserved F or W. The D gene is left open where the match is weak. The size of a clone is reported for some rows only, either as once, few or many, or as a class for expanded clones.

d_gene	v_gene	j_gene	abundance	CDR3aa	CDR3nt
TRBD1	TRBV29-1	TRBJ2-3	-	CSDGTGESTDTQYF	TGCAGCGATGGGACAGGGGAAAGCACAGATACGCAGTATTTT
-	TRBV7-9	TRBJ1-6	-	CASSYRTGQLSGSPLHF	TGTGCCAGCAGCTATAGAACGGGACAACTTTCGGGTTCACCCCTCCACTTT
-	TRBV9	TRBJ2-1	-	CASSVVGDNEQFF	TGTGCCAGCAGCGTAGTAGGGGATAATGAGCAGTTCTTC
-	TRBV5-5	TRBJ1-3	few	CASSLASAGNTIYF	TGTGCCAGCAGCTTGGCCTCTGCGGGAAACACCATATATTTT
TRBD1	TRBV15	TRBJ1-5	-	CATSRVPRGRIQPQHF	TGTGCCACCAGCAGAGTCCCCAGGGGGCGAATACAGCCCCAGCATTTT
-	TRBV3-1/TRBV3-2	TRBJ1-3	-	CASSQTWGGNTIYF	TGTGCCAGCAGCCAAACGTGGGGCGGAAACACCATATATTTT
-	TRBV3-1/TRBV3-2	TRBJ2-7	-	CASSQSREQYF	TGTGCCAGCAGCCAATCTAGGGAGCAGTACTTC
-	TRBV19	TRBJ1-1	medium-sized	CASSIGRDTEAFF	TGTGCCAGTAGTATAGGGAGGGACACTGAAGCTTTCTTT
-	TRBV6-1	TRBJ1-6	-	CASSEALQPSPNSPLHF	TGTGCCAGCAGTGAAGCGTTACAGCCCAGCCCTAATTCACCCCTCCACTTT
-	TRBV30	TRBJ1-3	-	CAWSVHRAGTIYF	TGTGCCTGGAGTGTACACAGGGCCGGGACCATATATTTT
TRBD1	TRBV4-3	TRBJ2-1	-	CASSQLRTGVYNEQFF	TGCGCCAGCAGCCAACTCCGGACAGGGGTATACAATGAGCAGTTCTTC
-	TRBV4-1	TRBJ2-5	once	CATTPDLAPPETQYF	TGCGCCACTACGCCTGACCTAGCGCCCCCAGAGACCCAGTACTTC
-	TRBV5-6	TRBJ2-2	many	CASSLDSPGSGELFF	TGTGCCAGCAGCTTGGACAGCCCCGGGAGCGGGGAGCTGTTTTTT
-	TRBV28	TRBJ1-6	-	CASYTGVNSPLHF	TGTGCCAGCTATACGGGGGTTAATTCACCCCTCCACTTT
-	TRBV7-8	TRBJ2-5	-	CASSLGWSAQETQYF	TGTGCCAGCAGCTTAGGCTGGAGTGCTCAAGAGACCCAGTACTTC
-	TRBV19	TRBJ1-1	-	CASSIGHLNTEAFF	TGTGCCAGTAGTATCGGACATCTGAACACTGAAGCTTTCTTT
TRBD1	TRBV18	TRBJ1-4	-	CASSPGAPGTGGEKLFF	TGTGCCAGCTCACCGGGGGCTCCCGGGACAGGGGGTGAAAAACTGTTTTTT
-	TRBV10-2	TRBJ2-3	-	CASSCFQADTQYF	TGCGCCAGCAGTTGTTTTCAGGCGGATACGCAGTATTTT
TRBD1	TRBV19	TRBJ1-6	-	CASRGQGAYNSPLHF	TGTGCCAGTAGAGGACAGGGGGCCTATAATTCACCCCTCCACTTT
TRBD1	TRBV14	TRBJ2-7	-	CASSPKDRARRAYEQYF	TGTGCCAGCAGCCCCAAAGACAGGGCTCGAAGGGCCTACGAGCAGTACTTC
-	TRBV27	TRBJ2-2	-	CASRLRGGTGELFF	TGTGCCAGCAGACTAAGAGGGGGCACCGGGGAGCTGTTTTTT
-	TRBV2	TRBJ2-3	-	CASSITQGRGTQYF	TGTGCCAGCAGCATAACTCAGGGGCGAGGTACGCAGTATTTT
-	TRBV2	TRBJ1-2	-	CASSESRTGYTF	TGTGCCAGCAGTGAAAGTCGGACAGGCTACACCTTC
-	TRBV6-5	TRBJ1-6	-	CASRTGISPLHF	TGTGCCAGTAGGACGGGAATTTCACCCCTCCACTTT
-	TRBV29-1	TRBJ1-3	few	CSATGSSGNTIYF	TGCAGCGCCACAGGGAGCTCTGGAAACACCATATATTTT
-	TRBV27	TRBJ1-1	-	CASSSMAGRNTEAFF	TGTGCCAGCAGTTCCATGGCAGGGCGGAACACTGAAGCTTTCTTT
TRBD1	TRBV10-3	TRBJ2-3	once	CAISAGQGGTDTQYF	TGTGCCATCAGCGCAGGACAGGGTGGGACAGATACGCAGTATTTT
TRBD2	TRBV6-5	TRBJ2-5	-	CASSFQAGGPQETQYF	TGTGCCAGCAGTTTCCAAGCGGGGGGACCTCAAGAGACCCAGTACTTC
-	TRBV7-9	TRBJ1-2	-	CASSLSAQGLNYGYTF	TGTGCCAGCAGCTTATCGGCCCAGGGCCTTAACTATGGCTACACCTTC
-	TRBV2	TRBJ1-5	-	CASSDRFSNQPQHF	TGTGCCAGCAGTGACAGGTTCAGCAATCAGCCCCAGCATTTT
TRBD1	TRBV5-1	TRBJ2-7	-	CASSSLSAVGTGFPGEQYF	TGCGCCAGCAGTTCTCTATCAGCCGTTGGGACAGGGTTTCCCGGGGAGCAGTACTTC
TRBD1	TRBV2	TRBJ1-3	-	CASSGDSRSGNTIYF	TGTGCCAGCAGCGGGGACAGCCGCTCTGGAAACACCATATATTTT
-	TRBV2	TRBJ1-1	-	CASSWQVNTEAFF	TGTGCCAGCAGTTGGCAGGTGAACACTGAAGCTTTCTTT
-	TRBV2	TRBJ1-1	-	CASSEARASEAFF	TGTGCCAGCAGTGAAGCGCGTGCTTCTGAAGCTTTCTTT
-	TRBV5-1	TRBJ2-3	-	CASKPRTDSTDTQYF	TGCGCCAGCAAACCGAGGACAGACAGCACAGATACGCAGTATTTT
-	TRBV4-1	TRBJ1-2	-	CASSFIAGFTYGYTF	TGCGCCAGCAGTTTCATCGCGGGTTTTACCTATGGCTACACCTTC
-	TRBV4-2	TRBJ1-5	few	CASSQVEGLNQPQHF	TGTGCCAGCAGTCAAGTAGAGGGACTCAATCAGCCCCAGCATTTT
TRBD2	TRBV6-2/TRBV6-3	TRBJ2-5	-	CASSRAGGLETQYF	TGTGCCAGCAGCCGAGCGGGGGGGCTGGAGACCCAGTACTTC
TRBD2	TRBV9	TRBJ2-2	-	CASSVSGTSVTGELFF	TGTGCCAGCAGCGTGTCCGGGACTAGCGTGACCGGGGAGCTGTTTTTT
TRBD1	TRBV6-5	TRBJ2-5	-	CASSYSGTGRIETQYF	TGTGCCAGCAGTTACTCTGGGACAGGGCGTATTGAGACCCAGTACTTC
TRBD1	TRBV4-2	TRBJ1-5	-	CASSHPGQGNQPQHF	TGTGCCAGCAGCCATCCGGGACAGGGGAATCAGCCCCAGCATTTT
-	TRBV19	TRBJ1-2	-	CASSPRQSSLGYTF	TGTGCCAGTAGTCCCCGACAGTCTTCTCTCGGCTACACCTTC
-	TRBV6-4	TRBJ2-2	-	CASQLDRNTGELFF	TGTGCCAGCCAATTAGACAGGAACACCGGGGAGCTGTTTTTT
-	TRBV4-1	TRBJ2-7	-	CASSLREGYYEQYF	TGCGCCAGCAGCCTCCGGGAAGGATACTACGAGCAGTACTTC
TRBD1	TRBV15	TRBJ1-4	once	CATSIDRGGNEKLFF	TGTGCCACCAGCATTGACAGGGGAGGGAATGAAAAACTGTTTTTT
-	TRBV24-1	TRBJ2-2	-	CATARTANTGELFF	TGTGCCACCGCCCGGACAGCGAACACCGGGGAGCTGTTTTTT
-	TRBV7-9	TRBJ2-7	-	CASSLASGLSSYEQYF	TGTGCCAGCAGCTTAGCGTCAGGGCTGAGCTCCTACGAGCAGTACTTC
-	TRBV12-5	TRBJ1-1	-	CASGPPRQMPEAFF	TGTGCTAGTGGTCCCCCGAGACAGATGCCTGAAGCTTTCTTT
TRBD1	TRBV27	TRBJ1-5	-	CASSLGQGWQPQHF	TGTGCCAGCAGTCTCGGACAGGGTTGGCAGCCCCAGCATTTT
TRBD1	TRBV11-2	TRBJ1-4	-	CASSSPRQGARPTNEKLFF	TGTGCCAGCAGCTCTCCGAGGCAGGGGGCCCGACCAACTAATGAAAAACTGTTTTTT
-	TRBV4-2	TRBJ1-5	-	CASSQAVNQPQHF	TGTGCCAGCAGCCAAGCAGTCAATCAGCCCCAGCATTTT
TRBD1	TRBV9	TRBJ2-5	-	CASSLPGTGNQETQYF	TGTGCCAGCAGCCTCCCGGGGACAGGAAACCAAGAGACCCAGTACTTC
TRBD2	TRBV19	TRBJ2-7	-	CASRSSGMGEQYF	TGTGCCAGTAGGAGTAGCGGGATGGGCGAGCAGTACTTC